The source of this TCR beta chain is a study of T cell repertoires in cytomegalovirus infection. Study context: HLA-C-restricted CMV epitopes, recently identified, and well-studied HLA-B-restricted ones were used by the study.

On this clonotype itself: Its antigen is not identified.

General study results and limits: Clonotypes of TCR beta that were HLA-C-restricted and CMV-specific dominated the ex vivo response.

Trimming stripped 1 base from V and 3 bases from J, with 14 bases between. CDR1 is SGHNT and CDR2 is YYREEE in the germline V gene (reference sequence). This CDR3 contains 16 residues. TCRdb used MiXCR to reprocess the reads, holding one entry per CDR3 protein. The sample consists of 680,000 or so distinct CDR3 sequences, around 35% of them appearing once. This clonotype originated in a human donor in good health (CMV status not recorded). Some clones in this sample may be carry-over from other donors' samples. The chain uses TRBV5-4 and TRBJ2-1, with D hard to call. Sequencing was performed on cultured PBMCs, taken from culture after CMV antigen stimulation. In DNA form, the CDR3 reads TGTGCCAGCAGCTTGTTAGTGGGAACCGACTACAATGAGCAGTTCTTC. Protein sequence: CASSLLVGTDYNEQFF.